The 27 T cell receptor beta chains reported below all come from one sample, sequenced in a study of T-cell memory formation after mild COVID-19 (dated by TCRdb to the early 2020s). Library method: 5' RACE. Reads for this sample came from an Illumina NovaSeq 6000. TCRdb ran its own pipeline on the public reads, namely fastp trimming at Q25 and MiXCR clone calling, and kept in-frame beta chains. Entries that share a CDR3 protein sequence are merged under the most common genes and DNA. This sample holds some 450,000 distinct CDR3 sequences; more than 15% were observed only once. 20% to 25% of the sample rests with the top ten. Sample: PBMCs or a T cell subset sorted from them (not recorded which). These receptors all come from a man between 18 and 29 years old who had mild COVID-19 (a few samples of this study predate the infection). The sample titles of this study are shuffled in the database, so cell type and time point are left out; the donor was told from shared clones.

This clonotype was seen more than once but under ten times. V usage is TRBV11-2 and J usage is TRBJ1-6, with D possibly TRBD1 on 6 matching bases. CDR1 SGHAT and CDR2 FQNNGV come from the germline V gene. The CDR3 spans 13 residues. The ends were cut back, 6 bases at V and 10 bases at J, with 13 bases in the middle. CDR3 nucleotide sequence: TGTGCCAGCAGTAAAACAGGGAACTCACCCCTCCACTTT. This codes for CASSKTGNSPLHF. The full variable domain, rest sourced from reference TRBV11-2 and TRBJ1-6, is EAGVAQSPRYKIIEKRQSVAFWCNPISGHATLYWYQQILGQGPKLLIQFQNNGVVDDSQLPKDRFSAERLKGVDSTLKIQPAKLEDSAVYLCASSKTGNSPLHFGNGTRLTVT.

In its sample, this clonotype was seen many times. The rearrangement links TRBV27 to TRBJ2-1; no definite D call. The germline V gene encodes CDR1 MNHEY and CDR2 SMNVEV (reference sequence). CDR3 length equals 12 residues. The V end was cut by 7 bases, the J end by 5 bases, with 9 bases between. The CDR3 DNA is TGTGCCAGCATCGGGTACCACAATGAGCAGTTCTTC. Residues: CASIGYHNEQFF.

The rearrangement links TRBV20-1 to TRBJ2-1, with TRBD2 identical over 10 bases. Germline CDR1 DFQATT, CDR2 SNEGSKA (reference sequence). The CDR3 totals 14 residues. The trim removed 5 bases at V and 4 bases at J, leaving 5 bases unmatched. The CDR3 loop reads CSAGLAGAYNEQFF. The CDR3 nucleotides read TGCAGTGCTGGGCTAGCGGGGGCGTACAATGAGCAGTTCTTC.

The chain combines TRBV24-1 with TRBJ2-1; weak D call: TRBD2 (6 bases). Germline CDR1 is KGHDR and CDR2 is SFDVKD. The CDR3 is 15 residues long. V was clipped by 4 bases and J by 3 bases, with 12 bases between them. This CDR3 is CATSENSGHYNEQFF. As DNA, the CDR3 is TGTGCCACCAGTGAAAACAGCGGGCACTACAATGAGCAGTTCTTC.

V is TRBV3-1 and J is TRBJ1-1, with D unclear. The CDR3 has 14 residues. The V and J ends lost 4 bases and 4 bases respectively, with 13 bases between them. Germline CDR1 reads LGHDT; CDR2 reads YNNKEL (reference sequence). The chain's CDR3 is CASSPAWGSTEAFF. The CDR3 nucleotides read TGTGCCAGCAGCCCAGCGTGGGGATCCACTGAAGCTTTCTTT.

The CDR3, as DNA: TGTGCCAGCAGCTTGACAGGGAGGGAAGTTAGGACTGAAGCTTTCTTT. Translated: CASSLTGREVRTEAFF. The chain joins TRBV9 to TRBJ1-1; 7 nucleotides align to TRBD1. The CDR3 is made up of 16 amino acids. Germline CDR1 is SGDLS and CDR2 is YYNGEE. The trim removed 4 bases at V and 5 bases at J, leaving 14 bases unmatched. The full variable domain, completed using reference TRBV9 and TRBJ1-1, is DSGVTQTPKHLITATGQRVTLRCSPRSGDLSVYWYQQSLDQGLQFLIQYYNGEERAKGNILERFSAQQFPDLHSELNLSSLELGDSALYFCASSLTGREVRTEAFFGQGTRLTVV.

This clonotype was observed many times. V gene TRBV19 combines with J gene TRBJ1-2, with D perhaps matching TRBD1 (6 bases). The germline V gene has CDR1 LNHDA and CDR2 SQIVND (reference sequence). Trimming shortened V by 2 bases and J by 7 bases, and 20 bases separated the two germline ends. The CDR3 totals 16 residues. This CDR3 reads CASSIPWQGRKSGYTF. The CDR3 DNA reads TGTGCCAGTAGTATACCGTGGCAGGGGCGAAAGTCTGGCTACACCTTC.

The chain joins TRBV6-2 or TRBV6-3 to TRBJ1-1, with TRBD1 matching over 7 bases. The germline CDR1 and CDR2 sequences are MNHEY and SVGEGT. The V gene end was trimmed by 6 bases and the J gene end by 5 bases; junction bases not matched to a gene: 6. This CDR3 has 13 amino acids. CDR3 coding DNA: TGTGCCAGCAGACAGGGGACCCCAACTGAAGCTTTCTTT. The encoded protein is CASRQGTPTEAFF.

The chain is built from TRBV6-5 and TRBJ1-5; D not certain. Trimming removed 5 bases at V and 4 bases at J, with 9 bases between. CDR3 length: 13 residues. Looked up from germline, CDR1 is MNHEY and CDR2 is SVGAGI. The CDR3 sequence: CASSPPGNQPQHF. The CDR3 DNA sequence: TGTGCCAGCAGTCCCCCGGGGAATCAGCCCCAGCATTTT.

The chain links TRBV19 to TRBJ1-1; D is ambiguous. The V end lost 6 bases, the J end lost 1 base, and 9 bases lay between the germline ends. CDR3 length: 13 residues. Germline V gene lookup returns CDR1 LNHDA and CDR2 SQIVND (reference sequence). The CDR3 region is CASRVLENTEAFF. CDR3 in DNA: TGTGCCAGTAGGGTTCTGGAGAACACTGAAGCTTTCTTT.

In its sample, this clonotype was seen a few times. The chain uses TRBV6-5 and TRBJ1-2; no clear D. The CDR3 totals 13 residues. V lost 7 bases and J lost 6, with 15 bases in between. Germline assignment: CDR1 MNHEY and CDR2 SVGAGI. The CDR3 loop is CASKYTLLNGYTF. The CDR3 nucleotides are TGTGCCAGCAAATACACTTTGTTGAATGGCTACACCTTC.

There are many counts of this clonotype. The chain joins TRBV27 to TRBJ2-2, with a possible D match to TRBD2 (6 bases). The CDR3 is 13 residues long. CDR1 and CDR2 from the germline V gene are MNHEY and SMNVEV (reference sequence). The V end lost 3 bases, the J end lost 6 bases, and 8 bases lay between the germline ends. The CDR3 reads CASSFRLAGELFF. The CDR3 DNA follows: TGTGCCAGCAGTTTCAGACTAGCCGGGGAGCTGTTTTTT.

DNA for the CDR3: TGTGCCAGCAGTTATCGAGTGGGTTCCTCACGCTGGTTTTACTATGGCTACACCTTC. Translating it yields CASSYRVGSSRWFYYGYTF. This chain uses TRBV6-2 or TRBV6-3 with TRBJ1-2; no clear D gene. V lost 3 bases, J lost 3 bases, and 26 bases lay in between. The CDR3 spans 19 residues. The germline V gene encodes CDR1 MNHEY and CDR2 SVGEGT.

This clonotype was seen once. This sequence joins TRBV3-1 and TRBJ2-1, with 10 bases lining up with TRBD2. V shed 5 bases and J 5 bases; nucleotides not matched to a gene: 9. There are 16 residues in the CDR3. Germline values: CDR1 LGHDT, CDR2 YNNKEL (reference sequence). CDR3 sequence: CASSSQRGGRNNEQFF. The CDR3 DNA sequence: TGTGCCAGCAGCTCCCAGCGGGGGGGCCGAAACAATGAGCAGTTCTTC.

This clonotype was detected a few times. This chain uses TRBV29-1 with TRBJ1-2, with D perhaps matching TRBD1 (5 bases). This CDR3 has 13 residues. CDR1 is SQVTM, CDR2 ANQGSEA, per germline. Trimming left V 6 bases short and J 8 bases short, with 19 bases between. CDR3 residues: CSVGTGTASGYTF. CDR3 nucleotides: TGCAGCGTCGGGACCGGGACGGCTTCCGGCTACACCTTC.

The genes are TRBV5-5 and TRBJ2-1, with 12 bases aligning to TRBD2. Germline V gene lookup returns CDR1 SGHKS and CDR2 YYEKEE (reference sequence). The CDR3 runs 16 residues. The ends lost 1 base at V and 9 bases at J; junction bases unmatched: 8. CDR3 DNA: TGTGCCAGCAGCTTGACTAGCGGGGGGCCACTAGTTGAGCAGTTCTTC. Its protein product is CASSLTSGGPLVEQFF.

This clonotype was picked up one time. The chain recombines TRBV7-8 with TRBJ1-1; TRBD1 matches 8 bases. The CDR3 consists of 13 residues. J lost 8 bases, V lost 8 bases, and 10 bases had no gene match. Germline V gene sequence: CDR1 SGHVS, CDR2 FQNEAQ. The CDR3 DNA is TGTGCCAGCGGGAACAGGGGGTCGGCGGAAGCTTTCTTT. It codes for CASGNRGSAEAFF.

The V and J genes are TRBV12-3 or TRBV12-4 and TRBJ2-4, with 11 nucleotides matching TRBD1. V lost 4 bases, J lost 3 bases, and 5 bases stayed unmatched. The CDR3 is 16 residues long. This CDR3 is CASSWDRGGGKNIQYF. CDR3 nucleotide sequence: TGTGCCAGCAGTTGGGACAGGGGGGGAGGCAAAAACATTCAGTACTTC.

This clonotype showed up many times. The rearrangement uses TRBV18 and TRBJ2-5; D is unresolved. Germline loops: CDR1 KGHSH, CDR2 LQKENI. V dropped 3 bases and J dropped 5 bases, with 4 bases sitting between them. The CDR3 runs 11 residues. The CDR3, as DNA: TGTGCCAGCTCACCTCGGGAGACCCAGTACTTC. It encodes CASSPRETQYF.

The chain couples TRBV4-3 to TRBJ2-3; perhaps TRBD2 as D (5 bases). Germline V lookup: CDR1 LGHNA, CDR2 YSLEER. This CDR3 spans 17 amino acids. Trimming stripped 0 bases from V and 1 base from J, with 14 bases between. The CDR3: CASSQDSGILGTDTQYF. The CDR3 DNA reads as TGCGCCAGCAGCCAAGATTCGGGGATCCTCGGCACAGATACGCAGTATTTT.

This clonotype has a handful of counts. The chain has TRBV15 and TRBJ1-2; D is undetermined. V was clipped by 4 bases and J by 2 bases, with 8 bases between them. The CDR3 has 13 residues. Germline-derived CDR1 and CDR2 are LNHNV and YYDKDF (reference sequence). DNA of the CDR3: TGTGCCACCAGCACCGCCGAGAACTATGGCTACACCTTC. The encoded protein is CATSTAENYGYTF.

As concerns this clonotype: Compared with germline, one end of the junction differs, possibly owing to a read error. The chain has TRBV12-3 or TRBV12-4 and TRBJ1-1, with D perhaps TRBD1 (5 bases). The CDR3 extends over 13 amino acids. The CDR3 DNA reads TGTGCCAGCAGTCCCTCAGGGAACGCTGAAGCTTTCTTT. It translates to CASSPSGNAEAFF.

The CDR3 is CASSFAELGGYTF. Here the CDR3 DNA reads TGCGCCAGCAGCTTCGCGGAGTTGGGAGGCTACACCTTC. The rearrangement uses TRBV5-1 and TRBJ1-2; no firm D call. Trimming left V 2 bases short and J 8 bases short, with 13 bases between. CDR1 is SGHRS and CDR2 is YFSETQ in the germline V gene. The CDR3 loop spans 13 amino acids.

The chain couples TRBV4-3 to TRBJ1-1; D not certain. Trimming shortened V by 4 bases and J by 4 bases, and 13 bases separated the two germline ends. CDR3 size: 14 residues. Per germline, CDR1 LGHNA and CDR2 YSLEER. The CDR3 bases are TGCGCCAGCAGCCCGGCTGGGCGGGCCACTGAAGCTTTCTTT. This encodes CASSPAGRATEAFF.

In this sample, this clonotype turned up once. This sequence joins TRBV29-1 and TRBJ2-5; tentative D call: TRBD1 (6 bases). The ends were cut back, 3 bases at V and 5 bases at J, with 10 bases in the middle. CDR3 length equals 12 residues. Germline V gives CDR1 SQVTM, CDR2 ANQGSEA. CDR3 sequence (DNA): TGCAGCGTTGATCGACAGGCGGAGACCCAGTACTTC. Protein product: CSVDRQAETQYF.

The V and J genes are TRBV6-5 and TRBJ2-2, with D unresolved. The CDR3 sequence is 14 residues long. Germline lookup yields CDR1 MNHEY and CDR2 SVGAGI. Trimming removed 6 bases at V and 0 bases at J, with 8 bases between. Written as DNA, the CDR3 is TGTGCCAGCAGCCCGGTATCGAACACCGGGGAGCTGTTTTTT. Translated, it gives CASSPVSNTGELFF.

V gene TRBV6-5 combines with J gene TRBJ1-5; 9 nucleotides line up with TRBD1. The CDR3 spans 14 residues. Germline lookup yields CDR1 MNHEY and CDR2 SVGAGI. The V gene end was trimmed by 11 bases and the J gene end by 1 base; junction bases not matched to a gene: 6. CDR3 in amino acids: CAVGTGSSNQPQHF. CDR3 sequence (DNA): TGTGCCGTCGGGACAGGGAGCAGCAATCAGCCCCAGCATTTT.